This TCR beta chain is drawn from a study of OX40 agonist ivuxolimab in advanced cancers. Study information: A partial response was reached by three patients: one with hepatocellular carcinoma and two with cutaneous melanoma. General observations from the study: Clonal expansion was seen in CD4+ and CD8+ blood T cells by week 6 at 0.1 to 3.0 mg/kg. Those patients achieving a partial response at 0.1-3.0 mg/kg showed among the lowest clonal expansion.

The method was immunoSEQ multiplex PCR; TCRdb's version includes in-frame clones alone and lacks a portion of them. The repertoire holds roughly 66,000 clones, with 75% to 85% as singletons. As concerns this clone: The target antigen is unknown.

Between the trimmed V and J ends, which lost 2 bases and 5 bases, there was a span of 12 bases. CDR1 and CDR2 from the germline V gene are SEHNR and FQNEAQ (reference sequence). This CDR3 has 14 amino acids. Blood specimens came from baseline, cycle 4 day 1, and cycle 7 day 1. The gene calls are TRBV7-9 and TRBJ1-1, with TRBD1 as a possible D gene (5 bases). The sample consisted of CD4+ or CD8+ T cells sorted from blood, taken in a trial of the OX40 agonist ivuxolimab. This sequence originates from an adult with an advanced solid tumor such as melanoma, head and neck, liver or kidney cancer. The DNA for the CDR3 is TGTGCCAGCAGCTTATTTTACGGGGGGACTGAAGCTTTCTTT. It yields the protein CASSLFYGGTEAFF.